This T cell receptor (beta chain) was identified in a study of shared clonotypes between healthy human individuals. Study as a whole: Serving as donors were a couple of women and a few men, whose ages spanned 18 to 49.

Naive-designated CD8 cells lacked CD45RO, were positively enriched for CCR7, and omitted terminally differentiated effector memory CD45RA+ cells. Data came from immunoSEQ multiplex PCR; TCRdb stores just in-frame clones and leaves some out. The table lists approximately 1.9 million clones, 93% of them singletons. The sequenced sample consisted of naive CD8+ T cells from PBMCs. This clonotype was obtained from a man younger than 35 in good health. Some clones in this sample may be carry-over from other donors' samples.

The CDR3 coding sequence is TGTGCCAGCAGCTTCACCTCTGGAAACACCATATATTTT. Residues: CASSFTSGNTIYF. The V call is TRBV27, the J call TRBJ1-3; no definite D call. Germline CDR1 and CDR2: MNHEY and SMNVEV (reference sequence). Trimming stripped 6 bases from V and 0 bases from J, with 6 bases between. The CDR3 is 13 residues long.